A single T cell receptor beta chain is shown here with its context. As yet, its antigen is unknown. CDR3 length equals 13 residues. The germline V gene has CDR1 SQVTM and CDR2 ANQGSEA. The germline V and J ends were trimmed by 5 bases and 6 bases, with 16 bases remaining between them. TCRdb re-called the RT-PCR reads through MiXCR, storing one row per CDR3 protein. The data contain 600,000 to 850,000 distinct CDR3 sequences, 13% to 15% of them seen just once; the ten biggest clones take up approximately 7.6%. The source of the sample is a study of response to subunit inactivated influenza vaccine. Broader study findings: Each seasonal influenza vaccination recruits few new T cells, the authors suggested.

The source was PBMCs from blood, collected approximately 15 days before vaccination. The chain is built from TRBV29-1 and TRBJ1-2; TRBD1 is a possible D gene (5 bases). This receptor was taken from a man between 45 and 60 years old who received an inactivated influenza vaccine. In DNA, the CDR3 is TGCAGCGTTAACACGCCGGGACCCCATGGCTACACCTTC. Translation gives CSVNTPGPHGYTF.